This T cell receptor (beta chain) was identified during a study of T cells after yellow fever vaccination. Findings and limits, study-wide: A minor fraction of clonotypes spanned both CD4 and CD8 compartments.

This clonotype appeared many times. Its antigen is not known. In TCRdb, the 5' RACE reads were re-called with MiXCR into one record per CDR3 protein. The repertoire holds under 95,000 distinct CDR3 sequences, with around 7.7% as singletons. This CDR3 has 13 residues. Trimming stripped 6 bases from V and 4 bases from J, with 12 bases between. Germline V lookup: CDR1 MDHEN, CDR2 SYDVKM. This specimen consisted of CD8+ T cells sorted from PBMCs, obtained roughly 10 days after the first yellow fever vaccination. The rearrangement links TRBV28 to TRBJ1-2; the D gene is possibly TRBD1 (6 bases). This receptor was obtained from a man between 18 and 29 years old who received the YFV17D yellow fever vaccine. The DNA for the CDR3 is TGTGCCAGCAGATCTACAGGGACCTATGGCTACACCTTC. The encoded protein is CASRSTGTYGYTF.